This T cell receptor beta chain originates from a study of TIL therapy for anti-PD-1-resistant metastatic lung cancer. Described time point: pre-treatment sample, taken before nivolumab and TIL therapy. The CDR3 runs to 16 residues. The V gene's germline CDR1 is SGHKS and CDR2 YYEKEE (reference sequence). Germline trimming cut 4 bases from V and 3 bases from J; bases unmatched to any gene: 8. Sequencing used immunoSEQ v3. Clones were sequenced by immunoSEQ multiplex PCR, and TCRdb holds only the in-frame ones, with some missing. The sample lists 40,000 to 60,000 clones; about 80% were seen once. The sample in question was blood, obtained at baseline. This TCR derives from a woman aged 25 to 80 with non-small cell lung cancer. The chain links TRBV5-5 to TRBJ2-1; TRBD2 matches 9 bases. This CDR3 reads CASSAALAGSYNEQFF. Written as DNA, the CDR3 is TGTGCCAGCAGCGCCGCCCTAGCGGGGAGCTACAATGAGCAGTTCTTC.